These T cell receptor beta chains were read from a single sample in a study of blood T cell repertoires in COVID-19. Profiling relied on immunoSEQ multiplex PCR, and the TCRdb table lists in-frame clones only, not all of them. The profile shows approximately 19,000 clones, approximately 93% of them singletons. The sequencing sample was made of peripheral blood. These TCRs come from a human donor in a cohort sampled during active COVID-19. Both conserved end residues are part of each CDR3. The D gene is left open where the match is weak. Rows give clone size only sometimes, using once, few, many, or a class for an expanded clone.

D	V	size	J	DNA	CDR3
-	TRBV30	few	TRBJ1-2	TGTGCCTCTTCGTTTTCTAGATCCCAATCTGGCTACACCTTC	CASSFSRSQSGYTF
-	TRBV30	-	TRBJ1-6	TGTGCCTGGATAGACGGGACCTATAATTCACCCCTCCACTTT	CAWIDGTYNSPLHF
TRBD1	TRBV13	-	TRBJ2-1	TGTGCCAGCAGCCCGAGGCCGACAGGGAATCTCTACAATGAGCAGTTCTTC	CASSPRPTGNLYNEQFF
-	TRBV6-2/TRBV6-3	-	TRBJ2-7	TGTGCCAGCAGCGCCGGGACACCCTACGAGCAGTACTTC	CASSAGTPYEQYF
-	TRBV7-9	-	TRBJ2-7	TGTGCCAGCAGCTCCAATTCAGGGTCCATTATCTCCTACGAGCAGTACTTC	CASSSNSGSIISYEQYF
TRBD2	TRBV11-2	-	TRBJ2-1	TGTGCCAGCAGCCTACCCGGACTAGCGAAAAACAATGAGCAGTTCTTC	CASSLPGLAKNNEQFF
-	TRBV27	-	TRBJ2-2	TGTGCCAGCAGTTTATGGTTTACAGGATTCCCCACCGGGGAGCTGTTTTTT	CASSLWFTGFPTGELFF
-	TRBV11-3	-	TRBJ2-5	TGTGCCAGCAGCTGGGGACTGAAATCCCAAGAGACCCAGTACTTC	CASSWGLKSQETQYF
-	TRBV7-6	-	TRBJ1-6	TGTGCCAGCAGCTTAGGAGCCCCGGGACAATATAATTCACCCCTCCACTTT	CASSLGAPGQYNSPLHF
-	TRBV5-4	-	TRBJ2-7	TGTGCCAGCAGCTTGGGATCAGCGGGACATACCTACGAGCAGTACTTC	CASSLGSAGHTYEQYF
-	TRBV27	-	TRBJ2-4	TGTGCCAGCAGTCCCGGGACTTCCCACGGCCCAGCCAAAAACATTCAGTACTTC	CASSPGTSHGPAKNIQYF
-	TRBV7-9	-	TRBJ1-6	TGTGCCAGCAGCTCTGCAGGGTTCGCGTCAAGTAATTCACCCCTCCACTTT	CASSSAGFASSNSPLHF
-	TRBV6-5	-	TRBJ2-2	TGTGCCAGCACCCCAGGCACCGCGGGCACCGGGGAGCTGTTTTTT	CASTPGTAGTGELFF
TRBD1	TRBV7-8	-	TRBJ2-7	TGTGCCAGCAGCCTCGGGACAGCCTTCGAGCAGTACTTC	CASSLGTAFEQYF
TRBD2	TRBV12-3/TRBV12-4	-	TRBJ2-1	TGTGCCAGCAGGCCGGGACTAAACAATGAGCAGTTCTTC	CASRPGLNNEQFF
-	TRBV30	few	TRBJ2-6	TGTGCCTGGCTTCTTTCCGGAGTTGCTGGGGCCAACGTCCTGACTTTC	CAWLLSGVAGANVLTF
TRBD2	TRBV11-2	-	TRBJ2-1	TGTGCCAGCAGCTTCTCTTTCGGGCCTAGCGGGGTGAACAATGAGCAGTTCTTC	CASSFSFGPSGVNNEQFF
-	TRBV9	-	TRBJ2-3	TGTGCCAGCAGCGGGAGGGTGGGTTACTCCACAGATACGCAGTATTTT	CASSGRVGYSTDTQYF
TRBD2	TRBV2	-	TRBJ2-1	TGTGCCAGCAGTGATGCTAGCGGGAGTAGCGATGAGCAGTTCTTC	CASSDASGSSDEQFF
TRBD1	TRBV11-2	-	TRBJ1-2	TGTGCCAGCAGCTCCCTGGCAGGGGGCAACTATGGCTACACCTTC	CASSSLAGGNYGYTF
TRBD2	TRBV7-7	-	TRBJ2-5	TGTGCTAGCAGCCCAGCGGGGGGGCCTGGAGAGACCCAGTACTTC	CASSPAGGPGETQYF
TRBD1	TRBV7-9	-	TRBJ2-2	TGTGCCAGAAGGACAGGCAACACCGGGGAGCTGTTTTTT	CARRTGNTGELFF
-	TRBV19	-	TRBJ1-2	TGTGCCAGTAGTATTGCGGGACGTCGGTATGGCTATACCTTC	CASSIAGRRYGYTF